The 13 T cell receptor beta chains below all came from one sample that was sequenced in a study of blood T cell repertoires in COVID-19. TCRdb's table, derived via immunoSEQ multiplex PCR, lists solely in-frame clones and lacks some. The sample carries 250,000 to 350,000 clones, roughly 89% recorded once. The specimen sequenced was PBMCs or T cells enriched from blood (not recorded which). These TCRs come from a woman under 30 who had recovered from COVID-19.

This chain connects TRBV9 to TRBJ2-1; 9 bases map to TRBD2. Trimming removed 0 bases from V and 7 bases from J; junction bases left unmatched: 5. The CDR3 sequence is 15 residues long. Germline V lookup: CDR1 SGDLS, CDR2 YYNGEE. The CDR3 loop reads CASSVVSGSMNEQFF. CDR3 DNA sequence: TGTGCCAGCAGCGTAGTTAGCGGGAGTATGAATGAGCAGTTCTTC.

The rearrangement links TRBV25-1 to TRBJ1-2; TRBD1 matches at 8 bases. V was clipped by 6 bases and J by 4 bases; unmatched bases: 13. This CDR3 spans 16 amino acids. Germline values: CDR1 MGHDK, CDR2 SYGVNS. CDR3 sequence: CASRRGWTGRGYGYTF. CDR3 in DNA: TGTGCCAGCAGGAGGGGATGGACAGGGAGAGGCTATGGCTACACCTTC.

The chain has TRBV6-2 or TRBV6-3 and TRBJ2-1; 12 bases agree with TRBD2. There are 20 residues in the CDR3. Germline values: CDR1 MNHEY, CDR2 SVGEGT. Trimming took 5 bases from V and 1 from J; bases not matched to a gene: 15. The CDR3 spells CASSLRTSGVGKDSYNEQFF. For the CDR3, the DNA is TGTGCCAGCAGTCTCCGGACTAGCGGGGTGGGAAAAGATTCCTACAATGAGCAGTTCTTC.

V and J are TRBV10-3 and TRBJ1-4; TRBD1 aligns across 8 bases. This CDR3 has 14 amino acids. After removal of 5 bases from V and 8 bases from J, the junction contained 7 bases not matched to a gene. Germline assignment: CDR1 ENHRY and CDR2 SYGVKD. The CDR3 DNA follows: TGTGCCATCAGTCCAGGGACAGGATGGGAAAAACTGTTTTTT. This sequence encodes CAISPGTGWEKLFF.

The chain joins TRBV7-9 to TRBJ1-1; 7 bases align to TRBD1. From germline, CDR1 is SEHNR and CDR2 FQNEAQ (reference sequence). Trimming took 5 bases from V and 0 from J; bases not matched to a gene: 3. The CDR3 has 14 amino acids. CDR3 in DNA: TGTGCCAGCAGCGCGACAGGGTTGAACACTGAAGCTTTCTTT. The encoded protein is CASSATGLNTEAFF.

This clone came up once. This chain uses TRBV29-1 with TRBJ1-1; no clear D gene. Germline V CDR1 and CDR2: SQVTM, ANQGSEA. V was trimmed by 4 bases and J by 1 base, leaving 13 bases between them. The CDR3 sequence is 14 residues long. CDR3 amino acids: CSVVVKRANTEAFF. For the CDR3, the DNA is TGCAGCGTTGTCGTGAAGCGAGCGAACACTGAAGCTTTCTTT.

This sequence joins TRBV29-1 and TRBJ2-5; 15 nucleotides agree with TRBD2. The CDR3 contains 18 residues. V gave up 7 bases and J gave up 1 base; unmatched junction bases: 13. Germline values: CDR1 SQVTM, CDR2 ANQGSEA. The CDR3 DNA sequence: TGCAGCGCGGAAAACACCGGGACTAGCGGGGGGTTCCAAGAGACCCAGTACTTC. Encoded protein: CSAENTGTSGGFQETQYF. Using reference TRBV29-1 and TRBJ2-5 for the parts outside the CDR3, the full variable domain is SAVISQKPSRDICQRGTSLTIQCQVDSQVTMMFWYRQQPGQSLTLIATANQGSEATYESGFVIDKFPISRPNLTFSTLTVSNMSPEDSSIYLCSAENTGTSGGFQETQYFGPGTRLLVL.

This clone was seen more than once but under ten times. V and J are TRBV20-1 and TRBJ1-4; D remains unclear. In germline, CDR1 is DFQATT, CDR2 SNEGSKA (reference sequence). CDR3 length equals 11 residues. Trimming removed 0 bases from V and 8 bases from J, with 4 bases in between. The DNA of the CDR3 is TGCAGTGCTAGAGAACACGAAAAACTGTTTTTT. It encodes CSAREHEKLFF.

As DNA, the CDR3 is TGTGCCAGCAGCCCTCCCGGGACTTCTAACTATGGCTACACCTTC. Residues: CASSPPGTSNYGYTF. The chain combines TRBV9 with TRBJ1-2, with D possibly matching TRBD1 (5 bases). CDR1 is SGDLS, CDR2 YYNGEE, per germline. CDR3 size: 15 residues. Trimming removed 4 bases from V and 0 bases from J, with 13 bases in between.

The chain has TRBV18 and TRBJ1-2, with D unclear. Trimming shortened V by 3 bases and J by 6 bases, and 14 bases separated the two germline ends. Looked up from germline, CDR1 is KGHSH and CDR2 is LQKENI. The CDR3 extends over 14 amino acids. The CDR3 DNA sequence: TGTGCCAGCTCACCGGGGATTGGGAGTGATGGCTACACCTTC. Amino acid sequence: CASSPGIGSDGYTF.

CDR3 in DNA: TGTGCCAGCAGCCAAAGGTACGCCGGCCAAGCGGGAGGGCCGAGGTCCTACAATGAGCAGTTCTTC. Translated, it gives CASSQRYAGQAGGPRSYNEQFF. This chain links TRBV4-2 with TRBJ2-1; 10 bases are shared with TRBD2. Germline lookup yields CDR1 LGHNA and CDR2 YNFKEQ. The CDR3 runs to 22 residues. With V trimmed by 2 bases and J by 1 base, 20 bases remained unmatched.

The gene calls are TRBV5-1 and TRBJ1-1; D gene unclear. Per germline, CDR1 SGHRS and CDR2 YFSETQ. V shed 0 bases and J shed 8 bases, with 8 bases lying between them. This CDR3 contains 12 residues. The CDR3 is CASSLGQSEAFF. CDR3 nucleotide sequence: TGCGCCAGCAGCTTGGGGCAGTCAGAAGCTTTCTTT.

The chain carries TRBV5-6 and TRBJ1-5; D is undetermined. Germline V gene sequence: CDR1 SGHDT, CDR2 YYEEEE. The CDR3 loop spans 14 amino acids. V dropped 2 bases and J dropped 7 bases, with 13 bases sitting between them. CDR3 sequence reads: CASSFHGFGQPQHF. For the CDR3, the DNA is TGTGCCAGCAGCTTTCACGGGTTTGGCCAGCCCCAGCATTTT.